One sample yielded the 24 T cell receptor beta chains listed below, sequenced in a study of metastatic and nonmetastatic thyroid tumors. Each patient went into thyroid surgery without having received any treatment. TCRdb re-clonotyped the PCR reads via MiXCR. Of 21,000 or so clones listed, about 16% are singletons. The sample consisted of blood. These receptors were taken from a male donor with papillary thyroid cancer or a benign thyroid nodule (not recorded which). Some clones in this sample may be carry-over from other donors' samples.

This clone has just a few counts. The V gene is TRBV5-4, the J gene TRBJ2-7; D is perhaps TRBD1 (6 bases). Looked up from germline, CDR1 is SGHNT and CDR2 is YYREEE (reference sequence). This CDR3 has 14 residues. V was cut by 4 bases and J by 0 bases, with 11 bases left in between. The CDR3 coding sequence is TGTGCCAGCAGCCCTGACAGGTCCTCCTACGAGCAGTACTTC. Translated: CASSPDRSSYEQYF.

This clone was recorded many times. This sequence joins TRBV11-3 and TRBJ2-1; D uncertain. Trimming stripped 1 base from V and 5 bases from J, with 9 bases between. The CDR3 has 14 residues. Per germline, CDR1 SGHNT and CDR2 YENEEA. The CDR3 DNA is TGTGCCAGCAGCTTAGTGGCTACAAACAATGAGCAGTTCTTC. It yields the protein CASSLVATNNEQFF.

In its sample, this clone was seen many times. The rearrangement links TRBV7-9 to TRBJ2-3; D is unresolved. The CDR3 is 15 residues long. Germline V lookup: CDR1 SEHNR, CDR2 FQNEAQ (reference sequence). With 2 bases removed from V and 0 bases from J, the gap between germline ends came to 9 bases. CDR3 sequence reads: CASSLRKASTDTQYF. The CDR3 bases are TGTGCCAGCAGCTTAAGGAAAGCGAGCACAGATACGCAGTATTTT.

This clone occurred many times. The chain carries TRBV11-2 and TRBJ2-1; 8 bases map to TRBD2. CDR3 size: 15 residues. Trimming took 3 bases from V and 3 from J; bases not matched to a gene: 4. CDR1 SGHAT and CDR2 FQNNGV come from the germline V gene. The CDR3 reads CASSFLAGFYNEQFF. CDR3 in DNA: TGTGCCAGCAGCTTTTTAGCGGGATTCTACAATGAGCAGTTCTTC.

Points on this clone: No conserved phenylalanine or tryptophan is present at the end of the CDR3, so a read error is the likely explanation. This chain joins TRBV16 and TRBJ1-5; maybe TRBD1 (6 bases). Germline V CDR1 and CDR2: KGHSY, FQNENV. The CDR3 runs to 15 residues. The CDR3 bases are TGTGCCAGAAGCCAATCCTCACAGGGTCGTCAGCCCCAGCATCTT. Translation gives CARSQSSQGRQPQHL.

The table lists this clone with many counts. CDR3 residues: CAISASVDSYEQYF. CDR3 DNA: TGTGCCATCAGTGCGTCCGTAGACTCCTACGAGCAGTACTTC. The gene calls are TRBV10-3 and TRBJ2-7; no clear D gene. With 4 bases removed from V and 0 bases from J, the gap between germline ends came to 10 bases. This CDR3 has 14 residues. Germline V gives CDR1 ENHRY, CDR2 SYGVKD.

This clone has ten or more counts. The genes are TRBV5-5 and TRBJ2-1; TRBD2 agrees at 8 bases. Germline V gene sequence: CDR1 SGHKS, CDR2 YYEKEE (reference sequence). Losses at the gene ends were 4 bases for V and 8 bases for J; bases not matched to a gene: 11. The CDR3 has 15 residues. CDR3 coding DNA: TGTGCCAGCAGCCCCGCACCGGGAGGGGCCTATGAGCAGTTCTTC. Residues: CASSPAPGGAYEQFF. Full variable domain (outside the CDR3, taken from reference TRBV5-5 and TRBJ2-1): DAGVTQSPTHLIKTRGQQVTLRCSPISGHKSVSWYQQVLGQGPQFIFQYYEKEERGRGNFPDRFSARQFPNYSSELNVNALLLGDSALYLCASSPAPGGAYEQFFGPGTRLTVL.

V is TRBV28 and J is TRBJ1-1; D uncertain. The CDR3 has 12 residues. Trimming pared 1 base from V and 8 bases from J, leaving 8 bases between. In germline, CDR1 is MDHEN, CDR2 SYDVKM. CDR3 in amino acids: CASSLSGREAFF. CDR3 sequence (DNA): TGTGCCAGCAGTTTATCGGGCCGGGAAGCTTTCTTT.

This clone occurred many times. The CDR3 spells CASKTSGTSGYNEQFF. CDR3 coding DNA: TGTGCCAGCAAGACCTCCGGGACTAGCGGGTACAATGAGCAGTTCTTC. The chain employs TRBV27 and TRBJ2-1, with TRBD2 matching over 12 bases. Unmatched junction bases numbered 8, after V lost 7 bases and J lost 4 bases. Germline values: CDR1 MNHEY, CDR2 SMNVEV (reference sequence). The CDR3 sequence is 16 residues long.

This clone has ten or more counts. This rearrangement joins TRBV5-1 to TRBJ2-3, with D perhaps matching TRBD1 (6 bases). Looked up from germline, CDR1 is SGHRS and CDR2 is YFSETQ. The V end lost 1 base, the J end lost 3 bases, and 18 bases lay between the germline ends. The CDR3 is 17 amino acids. This CDR3 is CASSLLADSLVTDTQYF. The CDR3 DNA reads as TGCGCCAGCAGCTTGCTCGCGGACAGTCTGGTAACAGATACGCAGTATTTT.

Many counts were recorded for this clone. The chain recombines TRBV3-1 with TRBJ2-3, with 10 nucleotides matching TRBD2. The CDR3 runs 15 residues. Looked up from germline, CDR1 is LGHDT and CDR2 is YNNKEL (reference sequence). Unmatched junction bases numbered 6, after V lost 4 bases and J lost 5 bases. CDR3 protein: CASSPYLAGEDTQYF. CDR3 coding DNA: TGTGCCAGCAGCCCCTACCTAGCGGGGGAAGATACGCAGTATTTT.

This clone has at least ten counts. This chain uses TRBV28 with TRBJ2-5; 7 bases agree with TRBD1. The CDR3 runs 15 residues. The V gene's germline CDR1 is MDHEN and CDR2 SYDVKM. V lost 3 bases and J lost 5; bases outside the gene matches: 9. The CDR3 protein is CASSFRRGPWETQYF. CDR3 nucleotides: TGTGCCAGCAGTTTTCGTAGGGGGCCTTGGGAGACCCAGTACTTC.

This rearrangement joins TRBV11-1 to TRBJ2-2; D unresolved. This CDR3 comprises 16 residues. Germline V gene sequence: CDR1 SGHAT, CDR2 FQDESV (reference sequence). Between the trimmed V and J ends, which lost 5 bases and 3 bases, there was a span of 16 bases. CDR3 sequence (DNA): TGTGCCAGCAGCGACCGGTACAGTAGGGACACCGGGGAGCTGTTTTTT. Its translation: CASSDRYSRDTGELFF.

The chain joins TRBV7-2 to TRBJ2-7; D unresolved. CDR3 length: 15 residues. V lost 7 bases and J 9 bases, leaving 25 bases between the germline ends. Germline CDR1 is SGHTA and CDR2 is FQGNSA. CDR3 nucleotides: TGTGCCAGCATTTTAACTTTTTCTCGGGTACCGCGGCAGTACTTC. As protein: CASILTFSRVPRQYF. Combining the CDR3 with reference TRBV7-2 and TRBJ2-7 gives the whole variable domain GAGVSQSPSNKVTEKGKDVELRCDPISGHTALYWYRQSLGQGLEFLIYFQGNSAPDKSGLPSDRFSAERTGGSVSTLTIQRTQQEDSAVYLCASILTFSRVPRQYFGPGTRLTVT.

In this sample, this clone turned up many times. The chain uses TRBV7-9 and TRBJ2-2, with D tentatively TRBD2 (7 bases). CDR3 length equals 16 residues. CDR1 is SEHNR, CDR2 FQNEAQ, per germline (reference sequence). Trimming removed 5 bases at V and 0 bases at J, with 13 bases between. The CDR3 region is CASSPGGGANTGELFF. The CDR3, as DNA: TGTGCCAGCAGCCCGGGGGGCGGCGCGAACACCGGGGAGCTGTTTTTT.

This clone rates as medium-sized. This rearrangement joins TRBV6-4 to TRBJ2-1; 9 nucleotides agree with TRBD2. The J segment lost 8 bases and the V segment lost 0 bases, leaving 8 bases of the junction unmatched. The CDR3 has 16 amino acids. The germline gives CDR1 MRHNA, CDR2 SNTAGT. Here the CDR3 reads CASSDSASGDGDEQFF. In DNA, the CDR3 is TGTGCCAGCAGTGACTCGGCTAGCGGGGATGGGGATGAGCAGTTCTTC.

This clone was observed at least ten times. The chain recombines TRBV7-9 with TRBJ2-1; 13 bases agree with TRBD2. Per germline, CDR1 SEHNR and CDR2 FQNEAQ (reference sequence). V dropped 9 bases and J dropped 5; count of bases not matched to a gene: 4. The CDR3 has 14 residues. CDR3 protein: CARQGLAGDNEQFF. In DNA, the CDR3 is TGTGCCAGACAAGGACTAGCGGGAGACAATGAGCAGTTCTTC.

The chain joins TRBV30 to TRBJ1-2; D may be TRBD1 (5 bases). Germline CDR1 is GTSNPN and CDR2 is SVGIG (reference sequence). This CDR3 is built from 13 residues. V was cut by 2 bases and J by 5 bases, with 12 bases left in between. CDR3: CAWSLGESYGYTF. CDR3 sequence (DNA): TGTGCCTGGAGTCTAGGGGAGAGTTATGGCTACACCTTC.

This clone was counted at least ten times. The CDR3 DNA reads TGTGCCAGCAGTTTGGTAGTTAACTATGGCTACACCTTC. This codes for CASSLVVNYGYTF. V usage is TRBV28 and J usage is TRBJ1-2; no definite D call. Germline V CDR1 and CDR2: MDHEN, SYDVKM. The CDR3 is 13 amino acids. V was cut by 3 bases and J by 1 base, with 6 bases left in between.

The genes are TRBV18 and TRBJ2-7; TRBD2 is a possible D gene (6 bases). This CDR3 has 13 residues. CDR1 and CDR2 from the germline V gene are KGHSH and LQKENI. With 3 bases removed from V and 3 bases from J, the gap between germline ends came to 9 bases. This chain's CDR3 is CASSPGLLYEQYF. The CDR3 nucleotides read TGTGCCAGCTCACCGGGACTCCTCTACGAGCAGTACTTC.

This clone was recorded many times. The chain carries TRBV7-3 and TRBJ2-3, with D unresolved. Trimming removed 1 base at V and 4 bases at J, with 3 bases between. The CDR3 contains 12 residues. Germline V CDR1 and CDR2: SGHTA, FQGTGA. CDR3 sequence (DNA): TGTGCCAGCAGCTTAAACCCAGATACGCAGTATTTT. It encodes CASSLNPDTQYF.

The sample holds many counts of this clone. The chain carries TRBV5-1 and TRBJ2-1; tentatively, D is TRBD1 or TRBD2 (5 bases each). Germline assignment: CDR1 SGHRS and CDR2 YFSETQ. V was shortened by 0 bases and J by 7 bases, with 5 bases between the two germline ends. CDR3 size: 12 residues. The CDR3 is CASSLGGNEQFF. CDR3 sequence (DNA): TGCGCCAGCAGCTTGGGGGGGAATGAGCAGTTCTTC. Together with reference TRBV5-1 and TRBJ2-1, the CDR3 gives the full variable domain: KAGVTQTPRYLIKTRGQQVTLSCSPISGHRSVSWYQQTPGQGLQFLFEYFSETQRNKGNFPGRFSGRQFSNSRSEMNVSTLELGDSALYLCASSLGGNEQFFGPGTRLTVL.

The table lists this clone with a few counts. A much larger clone differs from this one at a single base, so this may be a read error. This specimen includes other DNA sequences encoding the same CDR3. The V gene is TRBV19, the J gene TRBJ2-3, with 10 bases aligning to TRBD2. The germline V gene has CDR1 LNHDA and CDR2 SQIVND (reference sequence). The ends lost 6 bases at V and 1 base at J; junction bases unmatched: 7. There are 16 residues in the CDR3. The CDR3 reads CASSALAGDGTDTQYF. The CDR3 DNA sequence: TGTGCCAGTAGCGCCCTAGCGGGAGATGGCACAGATACGCAGTATTTT.

This clone was observed at least ten times. This may come from a read error, since a much larger clone is one base off. The chain couples TRBV12-3 or TRBV12-4 to TRBJ1-4; D gene ambiguous. This CDR3 is built from 15 residues. DNA of the CDR3: TGTGCCAGCAGCCTTACGATTGCAACTAATGGAAAACTGTTTTTT. It encodes CASSLTIATNGKLFF.